What follows is one T cell receptor beta chain and its context. This specimen comes from a study of blood T cell repertoires in COVID-19. The data were produced by immunoSEQ multiplex PCR, yet TCRdb's version contains in-frame clones alone and is incomplete. The sample yields about 88,000 clones, roughly 90% seen once. The sample comprised peripheral blood. The sequence was obtained from a man aged 60 to 75 with acute or convalescent COVID-19.

CDR3 coding DNA: TGTGCCAGCAGCCGTGGGACGGAGGGAGAAGCTTTCTTT. Protein sequence: CASSRGTEGEAFF. This chain connects TRBV11-1 to TRBJ1-1, with a tentative D call TRBD1 (5 bases). The CDR3 contains 13 residues. Trimming pared 5 bases from V and 8 bases from J, leaving 15 bases between. CDR1 and CDR2 from the germline V gene are SGHAT and FQDESV (reference sequence).